The 25 T cell receptor beta chains reported below all come from one sample, sequenced in a study of T cells expressing NK-cell markers. TCRdb reanalyzed the 5' RACE reads, giving one entry per CDR3 protein sequence and no DNA. The table counts 130,000 to 150,000 distinct CDR3 sequences; roughly 12% lies in the top ten. The sequencing input was blood T cells: a sorted CD56 or NKG2C T cell subset, CD4+ or CD8+ T cells, or bulk PBMC T cells (not recorded which). The receptors derive from a man aged 18 to 30 in good health.

V usage is TRBV7-9 and J usage is TRBJ2-7; the D gene TCRdb calls, TRBD1, cannot be checked with no DNA. This CDR3 has 16 amino acids. The germline CDR1 and CDR2 sequences are SEHNR and FQNEAQ (reference sequence). The CDR3 reads CASSFEGGLNSYEQYF.

The chain carries TRBV12-3 or TRBV12-4 and TRBJ2-1; TCRdb lists TRBD2, though no DNA is available to test this call. This CDR3 comprises 11 residues. The CDR3 is CAIAVVGEQFF.

The chain has TRBV10-3 and TRBJ2-7; TCRdb designates TRBD1, a call that cannot be tested without DNA. This CDR3 region has 18 residues. CDR1 and CDR2 from the germline V gene are ENHRY and SYGVKD. The CDR3 is CAISDPLGDRPSSYEQYF.

The chain joins TRBV21-1 to TRBJ1-5. TRBV21-1 is a pseudogene locus. This CDR3 comprises 16 residues. The CDR3 sequence: CASTYVGLGSNQPQHF.

The chain couples TRBV15 to TRBJ2-1; as DNA is missing, the TRBD2 call by TCRdb cannot be tested. The CDR3 sequence is 13 residues long. CDR1 is LNHNV, CDR2 YYDKDF, per germline (reference sequence). Here the CDR3 reads CATSALGVNEQFF.

This chain joins TRBV7-2 and TRBJ1-1. The CDR3 loop spans 14 amino acids. The germline CDR1 and CDR2 sequences are SGHTA and FQGNSA. CDR3 sequence: CASSPRRLNTEAFF.

The chain uses TRBV29-1 and TRBJ2-1; TCRdb designates TRBD1, a call that cannot be tested without DNA. Germline V CDR1 and CDR2: SQVTM, ANQGSEA. This CDR3 is 12 amino acids long. Here the CDR3 reads CSLGTGGHEQFF.

This chain uses TRBV30 with TRBJ2-7. CDR1 and CDR2 (germline): GTSNPN, SVGIG (reference sequence). This CDR3 is 14 amino acids long. CDR3 sequence: CAWSVPGPSYEQYF.

The chain has TRBV5-4 and TRBJ2-3; checking the TCRdb D call of TRBD1 is not possible without DNA. Germline values: CDR1 SGHNT, CDR2 YYREEE (reference sequence). This CDR3 contains 15 residues. The CDR3 region is CASSLGGHSTDTQYF.

V is TRBV5-1 and J is TRBJ1-2. Germline CDR1 and CDR2: SGHRS and YFSETQ. CDR3 length: 12 residues. CDR3 sequence: CASSLPGVEYTF.

The V call is TRBV19, the J call TRBJ1-2. CDR1 is LNHDA and CDR2 is SQIVND in the germline V gene (reference sequence). This CDR3 has 16 residues. The CDR3 protein is CASSIRDSRGFYGYTF.

This chain joins TRBV19 and TRBJ2-2. Germline CDR1 LNHDA, CDR2 SQIVND (reference sequence). The CDR3 contains 13 residues. CDR3 sequence: CASSNTRTGELFF.

The chain employs TRBV28 and TRBJ1-1; TCRdb's D call of TRBD1 is untestable without DNA. Germline CDR1 MDHEN, CDR2 SYDVKM. The CDR3 is made up of 13 amino acids. CDR3: CASSLGQITEAFF. Based on the CDR3 plus reference TRBV28 and TRBJ1-1, the full variable domain is DVKVTQSSRYLVKRTGEKVFLECVQDMDHENMFWYRQDPGLGLRLIYFSYDVKMKEKGDIPEGYSVSREKKERFSLILESASTNQTSMYLCASSLGQITEAFFGQGTRLTVV.

The rearrangement joins TRBV7-9 to TRBJ2-2. CDR1 and CDR2 (germline): SEHNR, FQNEAQ (reference sequence). The CDR3 has 15 residues. The chain's CDR3 is CASSLAQDGTGELFF. Looking up the rest from reference TRBV7-9 and TRBJ2-2 gives the full variable domain: DTGVSQNPRHKITKRGQNVTFRCDPISEHNRLYWYRQTLGQGPEFLTYFQNEAQLEKSRLLSDRFSAERPKGSFSTLEIQRTEQGDSAMYLCASSLAQDGTGELFFGEGSRLTVL.

This chain connects TRBV18 to TRBJ2-1; lacking DNA, the TRBD1 call made by TCRdb goes unchecked. The CDR3 length is 17 residues. Germline CDR1 is KGHSH and CDR2 is LQKENI. This CDR3 is CASSPPGNWGDGNEQFF.

The chain carries TRBV28 and TRBJ2-2. CDR1 and CDR2 from the germline V gene are MDHEN and SYDVKM. There are 17 residues in the CDR3. CDR3 sequence: CASSRMTVSWGTGELFF.

The rearrangement joins TRBV25-1 to TRBJ2-7. Germline lookup yields CDR1 MGHDK and CDR2 SYGVNS. The CDR3 runs 14 residues. This CDR3 is CASSSVGDSYEQYF.

The chain combines TRBV12-3 or TRBV12-4 with TRBJ2-7; the TCRdb D gene call, TRBD2, has no DNA to confirm it. This CDR3 comprises 13 residues. CDR3 protein: CASSLRAAGEQYF.

The gene calls are TRBV9 and TRBJ2-5; TCRdb designates TRBD1, a call that cannot be tested without DNA. The CDR3 has 15 residues. CDR1 SGDLS and CDR2 YYNGEE come from the germline V gene. CDR3 amino acids: CASSAVGGGGETQYF. The full variable domain, in which reference TRBV9 and TRBJ2-5 provide the parts outside the CDR3, is DSGVTQTPKHLITATGQRVTLRCSPRSGDLSVYWYQQSLDQGLQFLIQYYNGEERAKGNILERFSAQQFPDLHSELNLSSLELGDSALYFCASSAVGGGGETQYFGPGTRLLVL.

This chain links TRBV5-1 with TRBJ2-4; absent DNA, TCRdb's TRBD1 call cannot be checked. CDR1 is SGHRS and CDR2 is YFSETQ in the germline V gene. The CDR3 sequence is 15 residues long. The CDR3 reads CASSSLNRGGDIQYF.

This sequence joins TRBV5-1 and TRBJ1-5; TCRdb calls TRBD1, which cannot be checked without DNA. The CDR3 contains 13 residues. CDR1 and CDR2 (germline): SGHRS, YFSETQ. CDR3 amino acids: CAPTRGFDQPQHF.

The chain couples TRBV29-1 to TRBJ1-2; TCRdb's D call, TRBD1, is unchecked because there is no DNA. CDR1 and CDR2 (germline): SQVTM, ANQGSEA. The CDR3 runs 17 residues. This chain's CDR3 is CSVELQITGSPYYGYTF.

J is TRBJ2-5 and V is TRBV10-3. In germline, CDR1 is ENHRY, CDR2 SYGVKD. This CDR3 is built from 14 residues. The CDR3 reads CAISEEGFSETQYF.

This CDR3 is CASSEMSGSTQFF. The chain uses TRBV25-1 and TRBJ2-1; TCRdb's assignment of TRBD1 cannot be checked, as there is no DNA. CDR1 MGHDK and CDR2 SYGVNS come from the germline V gene. This CDR3 is built from 13 residues.

The chain links TRBV15 to TRBJ1-5. The CDR3 totals 11 residues. The germline gives CDR1 LNHNV, CDR2 YYDKDF (reference sequence). The CDR3 here is CATSRDGPQHF.